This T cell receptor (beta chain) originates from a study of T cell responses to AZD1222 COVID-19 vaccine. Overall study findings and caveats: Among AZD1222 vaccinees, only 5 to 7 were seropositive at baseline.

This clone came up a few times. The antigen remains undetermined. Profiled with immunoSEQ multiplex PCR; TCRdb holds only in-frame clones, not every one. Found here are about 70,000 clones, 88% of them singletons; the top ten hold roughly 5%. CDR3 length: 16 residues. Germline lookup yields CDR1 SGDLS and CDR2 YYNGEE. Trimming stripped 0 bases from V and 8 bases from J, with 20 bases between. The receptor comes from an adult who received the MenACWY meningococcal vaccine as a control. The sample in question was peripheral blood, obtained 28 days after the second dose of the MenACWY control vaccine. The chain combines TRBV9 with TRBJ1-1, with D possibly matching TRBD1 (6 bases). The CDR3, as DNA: TGTGCCAGCAGCGTAGATCCGAGAAGGGGGAAGGAGGAAGCTTTCTTT. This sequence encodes CASSVDPRRGKEEAFF.